This TCR beta chain comes out of a study of post-analysis software for immune sequencing data. Study results and caveats: Those samples that were prepared in the same batch co-clustered strongly by F measure. There was significantly lower normalized Chao1 diversity in multiple sclerosis patients than in controls. Patients carried roughly five TRBV segments more frequently than controls did, and TRBV5-6, TRBV5-1 and TRBV20-1 were among them.

In regard to this clonotype: The antigen is unknown.

Built from TCR beta cDNA, the libraries had unique molecular identifiers in them. Input of about 0.95 to 10 million T cells yielded around 500,000 cDNA molecules. TCRdb analysed the PCR reads with MiXCR anew, one entry per CDR3 protein. The sample has some 890,000 distinct CDR3 sequences, 53% seen once. This CDR3 contains 16 residues. V dropped 2 bases and J dropped 2; count of bases not matched to a gene: 5. Germline loops: CDR1 SSHAT, CDR2 FNYEAQ (reference sequence). The specimen sequenced was blood. This TCR derives from a girl under 18 with multiple sclerosis. The V gene is TRBV7-7, the J gene TRBJ2-1; 8 nucleotides agree with TRBD2. CDR3 in amino acids: CASSLSGGPPYNEQFF. In DNA form, the CDR3 reads TGTGCCAGCAGCTTATCGGGGGGGCCCCCCTACAATGAGCAGTTCTTC.